One and the same sample provided the 2 T cell receptor beta chains below, sequenced in a study of neurological immune-mediated disorders. From the 5' RACE reads, TCRdb called clonotypes with MiXCR, one entry per CDR3 protein. The table has about 50,000 distinct CDR3 sequences, 16% seen once. The sample consisted of PBMCs. These TCRs come from a man aged 55 to 70 in good health.

This clonotype was seen ten or more times. The J gene is TRBJ2-3, the V gene TRBV20-1; TRBD2 aligns across 9 bases. CDR3 length: 15 residues. The J segment lost 1 base and the V segment lost 0 bases, leaving 2 bases of the junction unmatched. Germline loops: CDR1 DFQATT, CDR2 SNEGSKA (reference sequence). The CDR3 is CSARDGGRGTDTQYF. DNA of the CDR3: TGCAGTGCTAGAGATGGCGGGAGGGGCACAGATACGCAGTATTTT.

This clonotype appeared many times. V is TRBV7-9 and J is TRBJ2-7; no reliable D call. Trimming shortened V by 0 bases and J by 5 bases, and 8 bases separated the two germline ends. The germline V gene has CDR1 SEHNR and CDR2 FQNEAQ (reference sequence). The CDR3 is made up of 13 amino acids. The CDR3 DNA reads TGTGCCAGCAGCTTAGCAGTTTCCAACGAGCAGTACTTC. Protein: CASSLAVSNEQYF.